This record concerns one T cell receptor beta chain sequence. Data came from immunoSEQ multiplex PCR; TCRdb stores just in-frame clones and leaves some out. The sample includes about 80,000 clones, about 90% of them seen just once. The data are from a study of blood T cell repertoires in COVID-19. Sequences were obtained from peripheral blood. The TCR was taken from a woman older than 75 with acute or convalescent COVID-19.

The CDR3 DNA reads as TGTGCCAGCAGACCTAGCGGTAGCACAGATACGCAGTATTTT. Residues: CASRPSGSTDTQYF. The rearrangement uses TRBV6-6 and TRBJ2-3, with TRBD2 matching over 7 bases. V was clipped by 6 bases and J by 0 bases; unmatched bases: 3. CDR3 length: 14 residues. Germline V gene lookup returns CDR1 MNHNY and CDR2 SVGAGI (reference sequence).